The TCR beta chain described here comes from a study of long-term antiretroviral therapy in people with HIV. General study results and limits: Diversity went up after ART and still fell short of transplant donor controls.

This was the immunoSEQ v3.0 assay at survey level. Assay: immunoSEQ multiplex PCR; the TCRdb copy retains only in-frame clones and omits some. In the table there are some 28,000 clones, more than 90% of which are singletons. This clone has only a few counts. Its antigen is undetermined. Trimming took off 6 bases at V and 0 bases at J, with 8 bases between the two ends. Germline V gene sequence: CDR1 LGHNA, CDR2 YNFKEQ. This CDR3 is built from 13 residues. Cryopreserved PBMC numbered roughly 0.85-10 million per sample before DNA extraction. The sequenced sample was unsorted PBMCs, obtained about 6.6 years after starting antiretroviral therapy. V is TRBV4-2 and J is TRBJ1-1; D call uncertain. The TCR originated in a man aged 30-40 years with HIV. In DNA, the CDR3 is TGTGCCAGCAGGGATACAGTGAACACTGAAGCTTTCTTT. Translation gives CASRDTVNTEAFF.